This TCR beta chain was documented in a study of CD8 T cells in ankylosing spondylitis. The study's findings and limits: Disease-linked clones bore a CD8+ phenotype, appearing relatively rarely in peripheral blood. One TCR beta motif, made up of several highly homologous variants, appeared characteristic of ankylosing spondylitis blood. Disease-associated clones were reportedly significantly overrepresented in matched ankylosing spondylitis synovial fluid.

Losses at the gene ends were 3 bases for V and 1 base for J; bases not matched to a gene: 6. Germline V gene sequence: CDR1 GTSNPN, CDR2 SVGIG (reference sequence). The CDR3 extends over 16 amino acids. In regard to this clonotype: Its antigen remains unidentified.

5'-RACE, quantitative and with molecular barcodes, yielded the TCR beta libraries. Via MiXCR, TCRdb re-called the 5' RACE reads, giving one row per CDR3 protein. The sample records a few hundred thousand distinct CDR3 sequences, approximately 10% being singletons. Sequencing was performed on blood, either unsorted or a sorted T cell fraction (not recorded which). This receptor was obtained from a female donor with ankylosing spondylitis or in good health (not recorded which). This sequence joins TRBV30 and TRBJ2-6; TRBD1 matches 7 bases. Here the CDR3 reads CAWSRTGLSGANVLTF. CDR3 sequence (DNA): TGTGCCTGGAGCCGGACAGGTCTATCTGGGGCCAACGTCCTGACTTTC.